The T cell receptor (beta chain) under discussion was sequenced for a study of T cell repertoires in cytomegalovirus infection. CDR1 and CDR2 (germline): LNHDA, SQIVND (reference sequence). There are 13 residues in the CDR3. V lost 4 bases and J 7 bases, leaving 10 bases between the germline ends. MiXCR, applied by TCRdb to the reads, yields one record per CDR3 protein. Altogether about 240,000 distinct CDR3 sequences are present, around an eighth being singletons, with the ten largest covering about 1.5%. This clonotype was observed at least ten times. Sequenced sample: PBMCs. The rearrangement joins TRBV19 to TRBJ1-4; D remains unclear. This clonotype originated in a human donor in good health (CMV status not recorded). Some clones in this sample may be carry-over from other donors' samples. CDR3 region: CASSTAGSEKLFF. The CDR3 DNA is TGTGCCAGTAGTACGGCAGGCAGTGAAAAACTGTTTTTT.